This entry lists 16 T cell receptor beta chains sequenced from one sample in a study of blood T cells in healthy people across ages. Then a second PCR, running roughly 7 to 11 cycles, was carried out with a sample-barcoded 5' primer and a J-beta primer mix. Each CDR3 protein gets one entry after TCRdb re-called the 5' RACE reads with MiXCR. This sample carries about 1.6 million distinct CDR3 sequences, about 31% of them seen once, and the ten largest clones take approximately 10%. Sequencing used blood. These receptors all come from a woman under 40 in good health.

The gene calls are TRBV5-1 and TRBJ1-1; 10 nucleotides line up with TRBD1. Germline V gene lookup returns CDR1 SGHRS and CDR2 YFSETQ. The J segment lost 8 bases and the V segment lost 7 bases, leaving 5 bases of the junction unmatched. The CDR3 extends over 12 amino acids. The CDR3 DNA follows: TGCGCCAGCTCTGGACAGGGGGTCGAAGCTTTCTTT. Its translation is CASSGQGVEAFF. Filled out from reference TRBV5-1 and TRBJ1-1, the complete variable domain reads KAGVTQTPRYLIKTRGQQVTLSCSPISGHRSVSWYQQTPGQGLQFLFEYFSETQRNKGNFPGRFSGRQFSNSRSEMNVSTLELGDSALYLCASSGQGVEAFFGQGTRLTVV.

This clonotype was seen more than once but under ten times. V is TRBV3-1 and J is TRBJ2-7; 9 bases fit TRBD2. V was pared by 3 bases and J by 2 bases, with 14 bases of the junction left unmatched. The CDR3 runs to 18 residues. Germline V gives CDR1 LGHDT, CDR2 YNNKEL (reference sequence). CDR3 in DNA: TGTGCCAGCAGCCATCAAGACCTAGCGGGACGACATCCCTACGAGCAGTACTTC. It translates to CASSHQDLAGRHPYEQYF.

The J gene is TRBJ2-1, the V gene TRBV11-2; D possibly uses TRBD1 or TRBD2 (5 bases each). The length of the CDR3 is 16 residues. Germline CDR1 SGHAT, CDR2 FQNNGV. Trimming removed 3 bases at V and 3 bases at J, with 15 bases between. The CDR3 here is CASSLLLGTGYNEQFF. The CDR3 coding sequence is TGTGCCAGCAGCTTGTTACTAGGAACAGGCTACAATGAGCAGTTCTTC.

The V gene is TRBV20-1, the J gene TRBJ2-3; D might be TRBD2 (7 bases). Per germline, CDR1 DFQATT and CDR2 SNEGSKA (reference sequence). This CDR3 comprises 14 residues. V was shortened by 6 bases and J by 3 bases, with 16 bases between the two germline ends. This chain's CDR3 is CSAGQQGGTDTQYF. CDR3 nucleotide sequence: TGCAGTGCCGGTCAACAGGGAGGGACAGATACGCAGTATTTT.

This clonotype was seen many times. This chain connects TRBV29-1 to TRBJ2-7; tentatively, D is TRBD2 (6 bases). Germline-derived CDR1 and CDR2 are SQVTM and ANQGSEA. CDR3 length equals 15 residues. Trimming left V 3 bases short and J 0 bases short, with 15 bases between. This CDR3 is CSVEGSGGSSYEQYF. In DNA, the CDR3 is TGCAGCGTTGAGGGCTCTGGGGGGTCCTCCTACGAGCAGTACTTC.

This clonotype was picked up many times. The chain is built from TRBV6-6 and TRBJ1-2; D not resolved. V was trimmed by 8 bases and J by 7 bases, leaving 17 bases between them. From germline, CDR1 is MNHNY and CDR2 SVGAGI (reference sequence). The CDR3 is 13 residues long. In DNA, the CDR3 is TGTGCCAGCGAAGAGGCGGTATCGAGTGGCTACACCTTC. Translating it yields CASEEAVSSGYTF.

This clonotype was seen many times. V gene TRBV4-2 combines with J gene TRBJ2-1; D remains ambiguous. The CDR3 is 16 residues long. CDR1 is LGHNA, CDR2 YNFKEQ, per germline. Trimming pared 0 bases from V and 0 bases from J, leaving 9 bases between. Written as DNA, the CDR3 is TGTGCCAGCAGCCAAGAGGGGTCGAGCTCCTACAATGAGCAGTTCTTC. Its translation is CASSQEGSSSYNEQFF.

The rearrangement joins TRBV5-1 to TRBJ2-5; 9 nucleotides agree with TRBD1. The CDR3 is 15 residues long. J was trimmed by 5 bases and V by 5 bases; bases with no gene match: 10. Germline loops: CDR1 SGHRS, CDR2 YFSETQ. CDR3 residues: CASRIQGAGGETQYF. The CDR3 DNA reads TGCGCCAGCAGGATACAGGGGGCAGGAGGGGAGACCCAGTACTTC.

The chain recombines TRBV20-1 with TRBJ1-1; no clear D. In germline, CDR1 is DFQATT, CDR2 SNEGSKA (reference sequence). The CDR3 covers 14 residues. Deletions cut 3 bases from V and 0 bases from J, with 11 bases between. CDR3 in DNA: TGCAGTGCTAGCCCCACCCCCATGAACACTGAAGCTTTCTTT. Amino acids: CSASPTPMNTEAFF.

This clonotype was counted only a few times. The CDR3 loop reads CASSFVFAGINEQFF. In DNA form, the CDR3 reads TGTGCCAGCAGCTTTGTTTTCGCTGGGATCAATGAGCAGTTCTTC. J is TRBJ2-1 and V is TRBV7-9; D is unresolved. The germline V and J ends were trimmed by 3 bases and 6 bases, with 15 bases remaining between them. The germline CDR1 and CDR2 sequences are SEHNR and FQNEAQ (reference sequence). The CDR3 extends over 15 amino acids.

The chain recombines TRBV29-1 with TRBJ1-2; weak D call: TRBD1 (6 bases). Germline CDR1 is SQVTM and CDR2 is ANQGSEA. Trimming stripped 2 bases from V and 4 bases from J, with 14 bases between. The CDR3 spans 14 residues. The CDR3 spells CSVEFQGRGYGYTF. In DNA form, the CDR3 reads TGCAGCGTTGAATTTCAGGGGCGCGGCTATGGCTACACCTTC.

The J gene is TRBJ2-5, the V gene TRBV27, with 9 bases aligning to TRBD1. V lost 6 bases and J lost 10; bases outside the gene matches: 12. Germline V gene data show CDR1 as MNHEY and CDR2 as SMNVEV (reference sequence). This CDR3 comprises 14 residues. The CDR3 sequence: CASSRGQGRWIQYF. In nucleotides, the CDR3 is TGTGCCAGCAGCCGAGGACAGGGGCGGTGGATCCAGTACTTC.

The rearrangement uses TRBV5-6 and TRBJ2-4; possibly TRBD1 for D (5 bases). The V and J ends lost 3 bases and 5 bases respectively, with 15 bases between them. Germline lookup yields CDR1 SGHDT and CDR2 YYEEEE. This CDR3 contains 15 residues. The CDR3 loop is CASSSPTLTENIQYF. DNA of the CDR3: TGTGCCAGCAGCTCCCCTACTCTGACAGAAAACATTCAGTACTTC.

This clonotype was observed a few times. The V and J genes are TRBV20-1 and TRBJ2-7; 9 bases fit TRBD1. Losses at the gene ends were 4 bases for V and 2 bases for J; bases not matched to a gene: 3. The CDR3 extends over 13 amino acids. Germline values: CDR1 DFQATT, CDR2 SNEGSKA (reference sequence). The CDR3 DNA follows: TGCAGTGCTAACCGGGACAGGGCCTACGAGCAGTACTTC. Translating it yields CSANRDRAYEQYF.

The chain is built from TRBV28 and TRBJ2-2, with unresolved D. The CDR3 sequence is 14 residues long. With 3 bases removed from V and 6 bases from J, the gap between germline ends came to 11 bases. Germline CDR1 MDHEN, CDR2 SYDVKM. CDR3 loop: CASSLLELSGELFF. CDR3 nucleotide sequence: TGTGCCAGCAGTTTGTTGGAGCTCTCCGGGGAGCTGTTTTTT. Together with reference TRBV28 and TRBJ2-2, the CDR3 gives the full variable domain: DVKVTQSSRYLVKRTGEKVFLECVQDMDHENMFWYRQDPGLGLRLIYFSYDVKMKEKGDIPEGYSVSREKKERFSLILESASTNQTSMYLCASSLLELSGELFFGEGSRLTVL.

The CDR3 DNA sequence: TGTGCCAGTAGTATCTCAGACCCCGAAACAGATACGCAGTATTTT. It yields the protein CASSISDPETDTQYF. The chain links TRBV19 to TRBJ2-3; no clear D gene. The CDR3 totals 15 residues. V lost 3 bases to trimming and J lost 3 bases, with 13 bases between them. The germline V gene has CDR1 LNHDA and CDR2 SQIVND (reference sequence).